The 9 T cell receptor beta chains below come from one sample, sequenced in a study of blood T cell repertoires in COVID-19. The assay was immunoSEQ multiplex PCR, and TCRdb's table has in-frame clones only and misses some. The repertoire holds some 170,000 clones, with around 76% as singletons. The sequenced sample consisted of peripheral blood. The receptors here all came from a woman in her seventies with acute or convalescent COVID-19.

V and J are TRBV3-1 (or the pseudogene TRBV3-2) and TRBJ1-3; D not resolved. V was shortened by 2 bases and J by 0 bases, with 5 bases between the two germline ends. CDR1 is LGHDT, CDR2 YNNKEL, per germline (reference sequence). This CDR3 has 14 residues. The CDR3 here is CASSQQFSGNTIYF. The CDR3 nucleotides read TGTGCCAGCAGCCAACAGTTCTCTGGAAACACCATATATTTT.

The sample holds a few counts of this clone. This rearrangement joins TRBV25-1 to TRBJ2-5; 7 bases match TRBD2. The CDR3 spans 14 residues. Germline CDR1 is MGHDK and CDR2 is SYGVNS. V dropped 6 bases and J dropped 5; count of bases not matched to a gene: 9. The CDR3 DNA reads TGTGCCAGCAGCAGGGAGGGATCGTGGGAGACCCAGTACTTC. Protein: CASSREGSWETQYF.

This chain links TRBV6-6 with TRBJ2-1; 7 bases map to TRBD2. CDR1 and CDR2 (germline): MNHNY, SVGAGI (reference sequence). V lost 2 bases and J lost 10; bases outside the gene matches: 8. CDR3 length: 14 residues. CDR3 sequence reads: CASSYQRLADEQFF. CDR3 DNA: TGTGCCAGCAGTTACCAACGACTAGCAGACGAGCAGTTCTTC.

The genes are TRBV28 and TRBJ2-2; the match to TRBD2 covers 13 bases. The CDR3 contains 15 residues. The V and J ends lost 5 bases and 6 bases, in that order; junction bases with no gene match: 3. The germline V gene has CDR1 MDHEN and CDR2 SYDVKM. The CDR3 region is CASSTSGGAPGELFF. The CDR3 DNA reads TGTGCCAGCAGTACTAGCGGGGGGGCCCCCGGGGAGCTGTTTTTT.

As to this clone: Other DNA sequences from this sample encode an identical CDR3 as well. The chain employs TRBV11-2 and TRBJ2-3, with 7 bases identical to TRBD2. Germline-derived CDR1 and CDR2 are SGHAT and FQNNGV. Trimming took 4 bases from V and 1 from J; bases not matched to a gene: 2. CDR3 length: 14 amino acids. The CDR3 nucleotides read TGTGCCAGCAGCTCTAGCGGAGGCACAGATACGCAGTATTTT. Its protein product is CASSSSGGTDTQYF. Based on the CDR3 plus reference TRBV11-2 and TRBJ2-3, the full variable domain is EAGVAQSPRYKIIEKRQSVAFWCNPISGHATLYWYQQILGQGPKLLIQFQNNGVVDDSQLPKDRFSAERLKGVDSTLKIQPAKLEDSAVYLCASSSSGGTDTQYFGPGTRLTVL.

This clone was seen just once. The rearrangement uses TRBV5-6 and TRBJ2-7; 14 nucleotides align to TRBD2. CDR3 length: 17 residues. The trim removed 7 bases at V and 0 bases at J, leaving 9 bases unmatched. Per the germline V gene, CDR1 is SGHDT and CDR2 is YYEEEE. The CDR3 DNA is TGTGCCAGCTCTGGACTAGCGGGAGGTCTAGTCTCCTACGAGCAGTACTTC. It translates to CASSGLAGGLVSYEQYF.

The chain carries TRBV5-6 and TRBJ2-5, with TRBD2 matching 12 bases. This CDR3 has 16 amino acids. Looked up from germline, CDR1 is SGHDT and CDR2 is YYEEEE. V lost 4 bases and J lost 5; bases outside the gene matches: 9. The CDR3 sequence: CASSAGLAGGRETQYF. The CDR3 DNA reads as TGTGCCAGCAGCGCTGGGCTAGCGGGGGGGCGGGAGACCCAGTACTTC.

Only one count was recorded for this clone. The V and J genes are TRBV24-1 and TRBJ2-2; maybe TRBD2 (6 bases). V was shortened by 9 bases and J by 3 bases, with 16 bases between the two germline ends. In germline, CDR1 is KGHDR, CDR2 SFDVKD. The CDR3 totals 15 residues. CDR3 loop: CATLAAGGDTGELFF. CDR3 nucleotides: TGTGCCACCTTAGCTGCCGGGGGTGACACCGGGGAGCTGTTTTTT.

The chain carries TRBV6-1 and TRBJ1-2; TRBD1 matches at 7 bases. The CDR3 spans 17 residues. V was clipped by 0 bases and J by 4 bases; unmatched bases: 11. CDR1 and CDR2 (germline): MNHNS, SASEGT. The CDR3 sequence is CASSEAYFPQGSYGYTF. In nucleotides, the CDR3 is TGTGCCAGCAGTGAAGCGTACTTCCCACAGGGGAGCTATGGCTACACCTTC.